Described below is a single TCR beta chain sequence and its context. This sample was taken from a study of blood T cell repertoires in COVID-19. Study information: Samples of COVID-19 (acute and convalescent) were obtained from the United States, Italy and Spain. The cDNA or gDNA used as material had been derived from T cells, B-cell-depleted T cells, or PBMCs.

In the authors' workflow: Reference gene primer amplification gave nucleated cell count estimates. Generated by immunoSEQ multiplex PCR, the TCRdb table keeps only in-frame clones and is missing some. V, J and clone size derive from that table, while D and trimming were established from the DNA sequence. The sample records around 200,000 clones, roughly 81% being singletons. This receptor was identified in a woman of 80 years or more with acute or convalescent COVID-19. The material sequenced was peripheral blood.

The CDR3 DNA is TGCGCCAGCAGCCACGGGATGAACTATGGCTACACCTTC. This encodes CASSHGMNYGYTF. The chain uses TRBV4-3 and TRBJ1-2, with D uncertain. V lost 3 bases and J lost 2, with 7 bases in between. The CDR3 runs to 13 residues. Germline CDR1 and CDR2: LGHNA and YSLEER.